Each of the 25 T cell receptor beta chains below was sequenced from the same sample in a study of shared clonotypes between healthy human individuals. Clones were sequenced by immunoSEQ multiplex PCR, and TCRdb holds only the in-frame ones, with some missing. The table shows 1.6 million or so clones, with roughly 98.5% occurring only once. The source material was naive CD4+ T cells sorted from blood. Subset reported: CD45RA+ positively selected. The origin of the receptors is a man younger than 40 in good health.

The CDR3 nucleotides are TGTGCCAGTAAAAGCGGCAGGGGCTCCTACGAGCAGTACTTC. Its protein product is CASKSGRGSYEQYF. V and J are TRBV19 and TRBJ2-7; the D gene is possibly TRBD1 (6 bases). CDR3 length: 14 residues. Germline-derived CDR1 and CDR2 are LNHDA and SQIVND (reference sequence). Between the trimmed V and J ends, which lost 7 bases and 0 bases, there was a span of 13 bases.

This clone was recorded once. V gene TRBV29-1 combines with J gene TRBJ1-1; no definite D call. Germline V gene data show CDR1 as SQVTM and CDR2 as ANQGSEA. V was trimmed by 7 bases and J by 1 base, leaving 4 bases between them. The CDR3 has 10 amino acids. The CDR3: CSAWNTEAFF. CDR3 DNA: TGCAGCGCTTGGAACACTGAAGCTTTCTTT.

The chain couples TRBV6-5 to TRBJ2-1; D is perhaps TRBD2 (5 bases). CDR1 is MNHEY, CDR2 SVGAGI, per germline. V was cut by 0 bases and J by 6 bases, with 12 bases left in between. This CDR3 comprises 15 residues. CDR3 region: CASSYSQTRGNEQFF. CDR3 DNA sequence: TGTGCCAGCAGTTACTCTCAGACCCGGGGCAATGAGCAGTTCTTC.

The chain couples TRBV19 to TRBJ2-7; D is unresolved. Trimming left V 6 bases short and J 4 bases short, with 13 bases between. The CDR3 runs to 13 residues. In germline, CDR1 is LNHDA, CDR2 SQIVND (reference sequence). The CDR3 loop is CASRTHNSYEQYF. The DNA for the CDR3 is TGTGCCAGTAGAACGCATAACAGTTACGAGCAGTACTTC.

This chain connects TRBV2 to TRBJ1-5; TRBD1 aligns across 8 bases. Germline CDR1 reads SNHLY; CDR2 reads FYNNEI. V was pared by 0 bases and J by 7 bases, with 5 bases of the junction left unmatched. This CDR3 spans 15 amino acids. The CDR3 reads CASSEALPGGQPQHF. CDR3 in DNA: TGTGCCAGCAGTGAAGCGCTTCCAGGGGGCCAGCCCCAGCATTTT.

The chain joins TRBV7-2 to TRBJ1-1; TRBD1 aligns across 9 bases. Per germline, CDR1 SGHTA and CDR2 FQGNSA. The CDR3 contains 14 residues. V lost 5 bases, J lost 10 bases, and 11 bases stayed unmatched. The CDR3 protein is CASSPLVGQGVAFF. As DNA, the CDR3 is TGTGCCAGCAGCCCGCTTGTGGGACAGGGAGTAGCTTTCTTT.

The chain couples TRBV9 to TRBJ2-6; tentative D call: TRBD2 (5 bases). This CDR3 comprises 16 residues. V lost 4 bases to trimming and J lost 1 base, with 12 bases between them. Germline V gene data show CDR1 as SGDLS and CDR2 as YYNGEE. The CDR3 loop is CASSQTLGSGANVLTF. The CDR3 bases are TGTGCCAGCAGCCAAACACTAGGGTCTGGGGCCAACGTCCTGACTTTC.

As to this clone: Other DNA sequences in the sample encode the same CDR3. CDR3 DNA sequence: TGTGCCAGCAGCCCCAGGCGGGAGCCCCAGCATTTT. Amino acid sequence: CASSPRREPQHF. J is TRBJ1-5 and V is TRBV28; D is unclear. The CDR3 has 12 amino acids. V gave up 6 bases and J gave up 8 bases, with 11 bases separating them. The germline CDR1 and CDR2 sequences are MDHEN and SYDVKM.

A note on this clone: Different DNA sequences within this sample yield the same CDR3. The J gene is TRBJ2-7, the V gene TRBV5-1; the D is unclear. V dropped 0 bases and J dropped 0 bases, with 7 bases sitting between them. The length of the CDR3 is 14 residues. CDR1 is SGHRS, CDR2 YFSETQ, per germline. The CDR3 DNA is TGCGCCAGCAGCTTGGACAGCCTCTCCTACGAGCAGTACTTC. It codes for CASSLDSLSYEQYF.

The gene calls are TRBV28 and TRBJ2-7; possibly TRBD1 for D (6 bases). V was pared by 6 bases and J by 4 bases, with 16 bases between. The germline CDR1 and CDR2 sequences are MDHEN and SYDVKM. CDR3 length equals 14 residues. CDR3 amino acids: CASRGTGFGYEQYF. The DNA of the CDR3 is TGTGCCAGCAGAGGAACAGGGTTTGGGTACGAGCAGTACTTC. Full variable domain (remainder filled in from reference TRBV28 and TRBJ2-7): DVKVTQSSRYLVKRTGEKVFLECVQDMDHENMFWYRQDPGLGLRLIYFSYDVKMKEKGDIPEGYSVSREKKERFSLILESASTNQTSMYLCASRGTGFGYEQYFGPGTRLTVT.

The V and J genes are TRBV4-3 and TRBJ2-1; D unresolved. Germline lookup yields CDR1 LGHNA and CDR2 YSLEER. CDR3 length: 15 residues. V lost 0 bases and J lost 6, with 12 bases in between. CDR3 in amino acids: CASSQDMTILNEQFF. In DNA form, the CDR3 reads TGCGCCAGCAGCCAAGATATGACGATCCTCAATGAGCAGTTCTTC.

As DNA, the CDR3 is TGTGCCAGCAGAGCGTCAGGGGGCTCCTACGAGCAGTACTTC. Translation: CASRASGGSYEQYF. V gene TRBV28 combines with J gene TRBJ2-7; 7 bases map to TRBD1. V lost 6 bases to trimming and J lost 0 bases; unmatched junction nucleotides: 5. Germline CDR1 is MDHEN and CDR2 is SYDVKM. This CDR3 has 14 amino acids.

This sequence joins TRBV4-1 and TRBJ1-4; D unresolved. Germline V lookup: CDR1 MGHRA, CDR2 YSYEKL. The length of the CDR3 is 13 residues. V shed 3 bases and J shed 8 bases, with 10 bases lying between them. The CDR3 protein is CASSQSPGEKLFF. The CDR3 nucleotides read TGCGCCAGCAGCCAGAGTCCCGGGGAAAAACTGTTTTTT.

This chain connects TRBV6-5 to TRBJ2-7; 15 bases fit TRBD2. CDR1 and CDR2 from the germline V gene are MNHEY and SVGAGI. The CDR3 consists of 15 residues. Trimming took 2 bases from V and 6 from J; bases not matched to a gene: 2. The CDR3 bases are TGTGCCAGCAGTTACGGACTAGCGGGAGGGAGCGAGCAGTACTTC. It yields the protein CASSYGLAGGSEQYF.

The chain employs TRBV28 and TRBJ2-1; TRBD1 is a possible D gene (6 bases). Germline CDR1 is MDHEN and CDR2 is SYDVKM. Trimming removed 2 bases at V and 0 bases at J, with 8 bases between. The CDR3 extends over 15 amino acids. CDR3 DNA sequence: TGTGCCAGCAGTTTAAGGACAGTCTCCTACAATGAGCAGTTCTTC. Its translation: CASSLRTVSYNEQFF.

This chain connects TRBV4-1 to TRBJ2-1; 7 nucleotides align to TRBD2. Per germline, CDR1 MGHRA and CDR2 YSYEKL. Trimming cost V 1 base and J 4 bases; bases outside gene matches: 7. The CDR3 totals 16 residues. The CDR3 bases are TGCGCCAGCAGCCAAGGTCAGGGCGGGAGATACAATGAGCAGTTCTTC. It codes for CASSQGQGGRYNEQFF.

The DNA of the CDR3 is TGTGCCAGCAGTGAAGGGCACCTGGAGCGCTACACCTTC. Its translation: CASSEGHLERYTF. This chain joins TRBV2 and TRBJ1-2, with D unresolved. This CDR3 region has 13 residues. CDR1 SNHLY and CDR2 FYNNEI come from the germline V gene. Trimming cost V 1 base and J 9 bases, with 12 bases left between them.

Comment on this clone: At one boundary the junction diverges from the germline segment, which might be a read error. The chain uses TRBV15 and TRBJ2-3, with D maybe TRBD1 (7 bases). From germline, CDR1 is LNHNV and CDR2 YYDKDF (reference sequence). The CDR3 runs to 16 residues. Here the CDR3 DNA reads TGTGCCACCAGAAGAGAGGCAGGGGGAGGATCGTTAGCGCAGTATTTT. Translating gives CATRREAGGGSLAQYF.

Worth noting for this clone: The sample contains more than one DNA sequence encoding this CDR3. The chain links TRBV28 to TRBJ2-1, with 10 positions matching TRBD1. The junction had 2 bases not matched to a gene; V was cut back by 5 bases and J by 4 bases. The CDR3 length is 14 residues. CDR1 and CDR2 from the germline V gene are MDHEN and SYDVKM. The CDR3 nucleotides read TGTGCCAGCAGTCCGGGACAGGGGTACAATGAGCAGTTCTTC. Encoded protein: CASSPGQGYNEQFF.

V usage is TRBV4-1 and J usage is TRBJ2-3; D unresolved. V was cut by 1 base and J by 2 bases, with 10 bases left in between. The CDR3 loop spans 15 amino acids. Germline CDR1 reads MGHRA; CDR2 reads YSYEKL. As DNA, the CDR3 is TGCGCCAGCAGCCAAGGGGATGGCGCCACAGATACGCAGTATTTT. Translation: CASSQGDGATDTQYF.

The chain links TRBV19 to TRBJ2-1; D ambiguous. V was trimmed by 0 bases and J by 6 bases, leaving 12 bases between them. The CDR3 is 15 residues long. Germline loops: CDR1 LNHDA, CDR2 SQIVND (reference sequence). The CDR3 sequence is CASSIERRRLNEQFF. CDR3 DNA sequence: TGTGCCAGTAGTATAGAGCGTAGACGCCTCAATGAGCAGTTCTTC.

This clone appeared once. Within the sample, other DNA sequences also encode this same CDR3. CDR3 coding DNA: TGTGCCAGCAGCTTATCGGGGACCACAGATACGCAGTATTTT. It codes for CASSLSGTTDTQYF. The chain joins TRBV7-9 to TRBJ2-3, with D perhaps given as TRBD1 or TRBD2 (5 bases each). The V end was cut by 2 bases, the J end by 2 bases, with 8 bases between. Germline loops: CDR1 SEHNR, CDR2 FQNEAQ (reference sequence). This CDR3 region has 14 residues.

This CDR3 reads CASSEGLWDEQFF. For the CDR3, the DNA is TGTGCCAGCAGTGAAGGTTTATGGGATGAGCAGTTCTTC. This chain connects TRBV2 to TRBJ2-1, with no clear D. The V and J ends lost 1 base and 8 bases respectively, with 9 bases between them. The CDR3 contains 13 residues. Germline V gene data show CDR1 as SNHLY and CDR2 as FYNNEI.

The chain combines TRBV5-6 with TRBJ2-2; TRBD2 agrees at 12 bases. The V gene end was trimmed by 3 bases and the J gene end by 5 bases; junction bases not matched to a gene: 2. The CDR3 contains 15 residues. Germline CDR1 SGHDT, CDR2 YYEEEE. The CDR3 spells CASSSGLAGTGELFF. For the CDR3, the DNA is TGTGCCAGCAGCTCCGGACTAGCGGGAACCGGGGAGCTGTTTTTT.

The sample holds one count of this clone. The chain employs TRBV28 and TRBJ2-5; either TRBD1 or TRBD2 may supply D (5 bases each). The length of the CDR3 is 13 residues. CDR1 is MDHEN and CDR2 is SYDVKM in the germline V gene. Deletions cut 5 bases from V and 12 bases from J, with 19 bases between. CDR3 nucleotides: TGTGCCAGCAGTCCCCGCAGGGCTAGCCCAAAGTACTTC. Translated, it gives CASSPRRASPKYF. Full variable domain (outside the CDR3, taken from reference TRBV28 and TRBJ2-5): DVKVTQSSRYLVKRTGEKVFLECVQDMDHENMFWYRQDPGLGLRLIYFSYDVKMKEKGDIPEGYSVSREKKERFSLILESASTNQTSMYLCASSPRRASPKYFGPGTRLLVL.